Given below is one TCR beta chain in context. Its antigen is still unknown. Method: immunoSEQ multiplex PCR; TCRdb's copy keeps in-frame clones and lacks some. The profile covers 200,000 to 250,000 clones, with less than 95% appearing a single time and 1.7% taken by the ten largest. These data are taken from a study of T cell responses to AZD1222 COVID-19 vaccine. Study-wide results and caveats: The study found vaccine-associated CD4 TCRs spanning spike, dominant at 160-218 and 743-854. White British people made up most donors, females outnumbered males, and clonal diversity was possibly underestimated.

This CDR3 has 13 amino acids. Per the germline V gene, CDR1 is SGDLS and CDR2 is YYNGEE. V was clipped by 0 bases and J by 6 bases, with 10 bases between them. The sequence came from an adult who received the MenACWY meningococcal vaccine as a control. V and J are TRBV9 and TRBJ2-7, with D unclear. Material: peripheral blood, obtained 28 days after the second dose of the MenACWY control vaccine. The CDR3, as DNA: TGTGCCAGCAGCGTAGACCCCGTCTCCGAGCAGTACTTC. Its translation: CASSVDPVSEQYF. The variable domain in full, with the rest retrieved from reference TRBV9 and TRBJ2-7, is DSGVTQTPKHLITATGQRVTLRCSPRSGDLSVYWYQQSLDQGLQFLIQYYNGEERAKGNILERFSAQQFPDLHSELNLSSLELGDSALYFCASSVDPVSEQYFGPGTRLTVT.